What follows are 6 T cell receptor beta chains derived from one specimen sequenced in a study of regulatory T cells in long-lasting Graves disease. Specified time point: persistent/refractory GD, antithyroid drugs over 5 years with positive TRAb. The TCR library used RNA extracted from PBMCs. TCR beta libraries were built with iRepertoire HTBI primers and Arm-PCR of CDR3 regions. TCRdb analysed the multiplex PCR reads with MiXCR anew, one entry per CDR3 protein. The table records roughly 400,000 distinct CDR3 sequences, around 21% of them present only once. The specimen was peripheral blood mononuclear cells (PBMCs), collected when the disease was refractory, from a patient treated with antithyroid drugs. The source is a female donor with Graves disease.

This clonotype was counted between two and nine times. The chain is built from TRBV12-3 or TRBV12-4 and TRBJ1-1; tentatively, D is TRBD1 (5 bases). The V and J ends lost 4 bases and 0 bases respectively, with 18 bases between them. The CDR3 spans 17 residues. The CDR3 DNA is TGTGCCAGCAGTTCCCTAACAGGCGCAACAGTGAACACTGAAGCTTTCTTT. Its translation is CASSSLTGATVNTEAFF.

In its sample, this clonotype was seen many times. The chain links TRBV7-9 to TRBJ2-7; perhaps TRBD1 as D (5 bases). Trimming pared 8 bases from V and 4 bases from J, leaving 12 bases between. Germline V lookup: CDR1 SEHNR, CDR2 FQNEAQ (reference sequence). The CDR3 has 12 residues. The CDR3 DNA reads as TGTGCCAGCCAGGGTAGTTCATACGAGCAGTACTTC. The encoded protein is CASQGSSYEQYF. Supplemented by reference TRBV7-9 and TRBJ2-7, the full variable domain reads DTGVSQNPRHKITKRGQNVTFRCDPISEHNRLYWYRQTLGQGPEFLTYFQNEAQLEKSRLLSDRFSAERPKGSFSTLEIQRTEQGDSAMYLCASQGSSYEQYFGPGTRLTVT.

The chain combines TRBV4-1 with TRBJ2-7; possible D gene TRBD1, 6 bases. The CDR3 has 14 residues. Between the trimmed V and J ends, which lost 3 bases and 6 bases, there was a span of 15 bases. Germline V lookup: CDR1 MGHRA, CDR2 YSYEKL. The CDR3 DNA reads TGCGCCAGCAGCCAGGGCCTCACAGGGTCCGAGCAGTACTTC. Encoded protein: CASSQGLTGSEQYF.

This clonotype was counted many times. The J gene is TRBJ2-2, the V gene TRBV28; no clear D gene. V was shortened by 6 bases and J by 5 bases, with 13 bases between the two germline ends. CDR1 and CDR2 from the germline V gene are MDHEN and SYDVKM. The CDR3 runs to 14 residues. The CDR3 region is CASRRSPRTGELFF. The CDR3 DNA follows: TGTGCCAGCAGGCGGTCCCCGAGAACCGGGGAGCTGTTTTTT.

The CDR3 protein is CASSPGTSPIHEQYF. For the CDR3, the DNA is TGTGCCAGCAGCCCCGGGACTAGCCCCATCCACGAGCAGTACTTC. The J gene is TRBJ2-7, the V gene TRBV5-5; 9 nucleotides agree with TRBD2. CDR3 length equals 15 residues. V lost 4 bases, J lost 5 bases, and 10 bases stayed unmatched. The germline V gene has CDR1 SGHKS and CDR2 YYEKEE (reference sequence).

A remark on this clonotype: Being one base from a much bigger clone, this may be a read error. The V call is TRBV12-3 or TRBV12-4, the J call TRBJ1-4; the D is unclear. V gave up 7 bases and J gave up 7 bases, with 16 bases separating them. The CDR3 is 14 residues long. The CDR3 DNA reads TGTGCCAGCAACGGAAACCGAGTGGGTGAAAAACTGTTTTTT. It specifies CASNGNRVGEKLFF.